Listed here are 24 T cell receptor beta chains from one sample, sequenced in a study of beta chain features in type 1 diabetes. Study observations and caveats: TCRB CDR3s were moderately but significantly shorter in Type 1 diabetes patients in all four CD4+ subsets.

Every isolated RNA sample was fully reverse transcribed, so sequencing captured expressed TCRB transcripts. Profiling relied on immunoSEQ multiplex PCR, and the TCRdb table lists in-frame clones only, not all of them. The sample shows under 300,000 clones, about 15% of them seen only once. For these receptors, no antigen is known. Material for sequencing was naive CD4+ T cells from blood. These TCRs come from a man aged 25 to 45 with type 1 diabetes.

V and J are TRBV4-2 and TRBJ1-4, with 8 bases matching TRBD1. The V and J ends lost 4 bases and 8 bases, in that order; junction bases with no gene match: 15. The CDR3 is 17 residues long. CDR1 LGHNA and CDR2 YNFKEQ come from the germline V gene. This CDR3 is CASSPEPAGGAGEKLFF. In DNA, the CDR3 is TGTGCCAGCAGCCCCGAACCCGCAGGGGGCGCCGGGGAAAAACTGTTTTTT.

This clone was seen only a few times. The J gene is TRBJ1-1, the V gene TRBV19; weak D call: TRBD1 (6 bases). This CDR3 has 16 residues. Germline V gene sequence: CDR1 LNHDA, CDR2 SQIVND (reference sequence). V lost 0 bases and J lost 4, with 15 bases in between. In nucleotides, the CDR3 is TGTGCCAGTAGTATAGAATCGGGGGGCACGGTCACTGAAGCTTTCTTT. Protein: CASSIESGGTVTEAFF.

In this sample, this clone turned up a few times. Other DNA sequences in the same sample also yield this CDR3. The chain has TRBV29-1 and TRBJ1-2; tentatively, D is TRBD1 (5 bases). V was clipped by 1 base and J by 5 bases, with 8 bases between them. Germline V lookup: CDR1 SQVTM, CDR2 ANQGSEA. The CDR3 has 12 residues. The CDR3 reads CSVEGQGYGYTF. The CDR3 region has the DNA TGCAGCGTTGAAGGGCAGGGATATGGCTACACCTTC.

The V call is TRBV7-6, the J call TRBJ2-1; D gene ambiguous. Germline lookup yields CDR1 SGHVS and CDR2 FNYEAQ. The V end lost 5 bases, the J end lost 0 bases, and 11 bases lay between the germline ends. The CDR3 is 15 residues long. CDR3 protein: CASSPRAGSYNEQFF. The DNA for the CDR3 is TGTGCCAGCAGCCCCCGTGCAGGCTCCTACAATGAGCAGTTCTTC.

CDR3 sequence reads: CASSEAGQGRYEQYF. The CDR3 coding sequence is TGTGCCAGCAGTGAAGCGGGACAGGGACGCTACGAGCAGTACTTC. The chain uses TRBV25-1 and TRBJ2-7; TRBD1 agrees at 9 bases. The CDR3 extends over 15 amino acids. V lost 2 bases to trimming and J lost 3 bases; unmatched junction nucleotides: 5. Germline CDR1 reads MGHDK; CDR2 reads SYGVNS.

This chain uses TRBV5-1 with TRBJ2-7; D is perhaps TRBD1 (6 bases). V gave up 4 bases and J gave up 2 bases, with 13 bases separating them. The CDR3 is made up of 14 amino acids. Germline CDR1 is SGHRS and CDR2 is YFSETQ. The CDR3 region has the DNA TGCGCCAGCAGCATAGGGACACCAGCCTACGAGCAGTACTTC. Amino acid sequence: CASSIGTPAYEQYF. Supplemented by reference TRBV5-1 and TRBJ2-7, the full variable domain reads KAGVTQTPRYLIKTRGQQVTLSCSPISGHRSVSWYQQTPGQGLQFLFEYFSETQRNKGNFPGRFSGRQFSNSRSEMNVSTLELGDSALYLCASSIGTPAYEQYFGPGTRLTVT.

This clone was found a few times. The V gene is TRBV7-9, the J gene TRBJ1-6; maybe TRBD1 (6 bases). Germline-derived CDR1 and CDR2 are SEHNR and FQNEAQ (reference sequence). Trimming left V 5 bases short and J 6 bases short, with 11 bases between. The CDR3 consists of 14 residues. CDR3 nucleotide sequence: TGTGCCAGCAGCCCCCAGGGGTCTAATTCACCCCTCCACTTT. Translated: CASSPQGSNSPLHF.

The genes are TRBV5-1 and TRBJ2-4; the D gene is possibly TRBD2 (6 bases). Trimming took 4 bases from V and 5 from J, leaving 16 bases between them. The length of the CDR3 is 15 residues. CDR1 and CDR2 (germline): SGHRS, YFSETQ. CDR3 nucleotide sequence: TGCGCCAGCAGCCCCCTTCCAGGAGGGGAAAACATTCAGTACTTC. Its protein product is CASSPLPGGENIQYF.

This clone was observed a few times. The rearrangement links TRBV6-5 to TRBJ2-3, with D possibly being TRBD1 (6 bases). In germline, CDR1 is MNHEY, CDR2 SVGAGI. V lost 6 bases, J lost 3 bases, and 10 bases lay in between. The CDR3 spans 13 residues. The CDR3 DNA reads TGTGCCAGCAGCCGGGGACAAACAGATACGCAGTATTTT. Translating gives CASSRGQTDTQYF.

This clone was counted a few times. J is TRBJ1-1 and V is TRBV6-5; perhaps TRBD1 as D (5 bases). The V and J ends lost 0 bases and 1 base respectively, with 9 bases between them. Germline CDR1 is MNHEY and CDR2 is SVGAGI. The CDR3 is 15 amino acids. In DNA, the CDR3 is TGTGCCAGCAGTTACTCGGCAGGGCGGAACACTGAAGCTTTCTTT. It codes for CASSYSAGRNTEAFF.

This chain links TRBV30 with TRBJ1-2; TRBD1 matches 9 bases. This CDR3 spans 13 amino acids. The trim removed 4 bases at V and 6 bases at J, leaving 6 bases unmatched. CDR1 GTSNPN and CDR2 SVGIG come from the germline V gene (reference sequence). The CDR3 DNA is TGTGCCTGGACCTTGGACAGGGGAAATGGCTACACCTTC. It codes for CAWTLDRGNGYTF.

This clone was observed a handful of times. V gene TRBV19 combines with J gene TRBJ2-1; D gene ambiguous. Per the germline V gene, CDR1 is LNHDA and CDR2 is SQIVND (reference sequence). CDR3 length: 15 residues. V lost 4 bases, J lost 0 bases, and 10 bases lay in between. CDR3 DNA: TGTGCCAGTAGTAATCCAGGCGCCTCCTACAATGAGCAGTTCTTC. Its translation: CASSNPGASYNEQFF.

There are a few counts of this clone. The chain carries TRBV27 and TRBJ2-3; possible D gene TRBD1, 5 bases. Germline loops: CDR1 MNHEY, CDR2 SMNVEV (reference sequence). V lost 1 base and J lost 4, with 15 bases in between. The CDR3 loop spans 16 amino acids. The CDR3 spells CASSLLGAGMADTQYF. The CDR3 coding sequence is TGTGCCAGCAGTTTATTAGGGGCCGGTATGGCAGATACGCAGTATTTT.

The sample holds a few counts of this clone. Its ends do not fully match the called genes, so a read error is possible. The chain has TRBV4-1 and TRBJ2-7; tentative D call: TRBD1 (6 bases). This CDR3 region has 16 residues. Germline V CDR1 and CDR2: MGHRA, YSYEKL. The chain's CDR3 is CASRRNQGSKVYEQYF. The CDR3 DNA sequence: TGTGCCAGCAGGAGAAACCAGGGGTCAAAGGTATACGAGCAGTACTTC.

V and J are TRBV6-1 and TRBJ1-5, with D perhaps TRBD1 (6 bases). CDR1 MNHNS and CDR2 SASEGT come from the germline V gene. There are 15 residues in the CDR3. V was shortened by 7 bases and J by 0 bases, with 13 bases between the two germline ends. This CDR3 reads CASMLGGYSNQPQHF. CDR3 coding DNA: TGTGCCAGCATGCTTGGGGGCTATAGCAATCAGCCCCAGCATTTT.

J is TRBJ1-6 and V is TRBV27; TRBD1 matches 7 bases. Trimming at V came to 5 bases and at J to 3 bases, leaving 4 bases not matched to a gene. Germline V lookup: CDR1 MNHEY, CDR2 SMNVEV (reference sequence). There are 15 residues in the CDR3. This CDR3 reads CASSGGQFYNSPLHF. The CDR3 DNA follows: TGTGCCAGCAGTGGGGGACAGTTCTATAATTCACCCCTCCACTTT.

This chain uses TRBV5-1 with TRBJ2-5; perhaps TRBD2 as D (5 bases). The CDR3 contains 14 residues. Germline V gives CDR1 SGHRS, CDR2 YFSETQ. V lost 4 bases, J lost 3 bases, and 13 bases lay in between. The CDR3 DNA is TGCGCCAGCAGCCGTCGGGGTGAAAAAGAGACCCAGTACTTC. Its translation: CASSRRGEKETQYF.

The V and J genes are TRBV14 and TRBJ2-3; possible D gene TRBD2, 6 bases. Trimming stripped 8 bases from V and 8 bases from J, with 14 bases between. The germline CDR1 and CDR2 sequences are SGHDN and FVKESK. The CDR3 is made up of 12 amino acids. The CDR3 reads CASGWEDSTQYF. The CDR3 DNA reads TGTGCCAGCGGGTGGGAGGATTCTACGCAGTATTTT.

The rearrangement uses TRBV5-1 and TRBJ2-3; D might be TRBD2 (6 bases). With 3 bases removed from V and 4 bases from J, the gap between germline ends came to 18 bases. CDR3 length equals 16 residues. CDR1 is SGHRS, CDR2 YFSETQ, per germline. Here the CDR3 reads CASSWGPTRLPDTQYF. CDR3 DNA: TGCGCCAGCAGCTGGGGCCCGACTAGACTCCCAGATACGCAGTATTTT.

The chain combines TRBV18 with TRBJ1-2; TRBD1 matches 8 bases. This CDR3 spans 14 amino acids. The V and J ends lost 1 base and 7 bases, in that order; junction bases with no gene match: 5. In germline, CDR1 is KGHSH, CDR2 LQKENI. CDR3 coding DNA: TGTGCCAGCTCACCACGGACAGGGTCTGGTGGCTACACCTTC. Its translation: CASSPRTGSGGYTF.

The chain is built from TRBV6-5 and TRBJ1-2; 8 bases fit TRBD1. CDR3 length: 15 residues. Germline values: CDR1 MNHEY, CDR2 SVGAGI. With V trimmed by 2 bases and J by 2 bases, 4 bases remained unmatched. The CDR3 DNA is TGTGCCAGCAGTTACCGCCGGGACAGGAACTATGGCTACACCTTC. This sequence encodes CASSYRRDRNYGYTF.

The J gene is TRBJ2-3, the V gene TRBV5-1, with 10 bases lining up with TRBD2. The CDR3 runs to 16 residues. Germline trimming cut 4 bases from V and 1 base from J; bases unmatched to any gene: 6. Germline V gives CDR1 SGHRS, CDR2 YFSETQ. The CDR3 sequence is CASSLAGTSGTDTQYF. The CDR3 DNA reads as TGCGCCAGCAGCCTGGCGGGGACTAGCGGCACAGATACGCAGTATTTT.

The V gene is TRBV6-5, the J gene TRBJ2-1, with 11 bases aligning to TRBD1. CDR3 length: 15 amino acids. With V trimmed by 2 bases and J by 8 bases, 5 bases remained unmatched. Germline CDR1 reads MNHEY; CDR2 reads SVGAGI. CDR3: CASSYRTGGFYEQFF. CDR3 sequence (DNA): TGTGCCAGCAGTTACCGGACAGGGGGCTTCTATGAGCAGTTCTTC.

This clone occurred a few times. The chain carries TRBV19 and TRBJ2-4; TRBD2 agrees at 14 bases. The CDR3 is made up of 20 amino acids. Trimming took 0 bases from V and 5 from J; bases not matched to a gene: 12. Per the germline V gene, CDR1 is LNHDA and CDR2 is SQIVND (reference sequence). The CDR3 region has the DNA TGTGCCAGTAGTATAGATCCCCCGGGACTAGCGGGAGTGGCAGAAAACATTCAGTACTTC. Protein sequence: CASSIDPPGLAGVAENIQYF.